This T cell receptor (beta chain) was profiled in a study of blood T cells in healthy people across ages. Together with a sample-barcoded 5' primer, a J-beta primer mix was included in a second PCR lasting about 7 to 11 cycles. Via MiXCR, TCRdb re-called the 5' RACE reads, giving one row per CDR3 protein. The repertoire holds roughly 930,000 distinct CDR3 sequences, with roughly 50% as singletons. With each sample, at least 5 micrograms of total RNA were extracted. Study-level results: Diversity of TCR beta per million T cells declined in a roughly linear way with age. Long-lived donors exceeded aged donors in naive CD4+ cells and diversity.

This CDR3 is 12 amino acids long. V shed 10 bases and J shed 4 bases, with 8 bases lying between them. Per the germline V gene, CDR1 is MNHNS and CDR2 is SASEGT. This clonotype was counted only a few times. The target antigen is unknown. The sequenced material came from blood. The sequence was obtained from a man younger than 40 in good health. The chain uses TRBV6-1 and TRBJ1-6, with TRBD1 as a possible D gene (5 bases). For the CDR3, the DNA is TGTGCCACCCGGGGGTATAATTCACCCCTCCACTTT. Translating it yields CATRGYNSPLHF.